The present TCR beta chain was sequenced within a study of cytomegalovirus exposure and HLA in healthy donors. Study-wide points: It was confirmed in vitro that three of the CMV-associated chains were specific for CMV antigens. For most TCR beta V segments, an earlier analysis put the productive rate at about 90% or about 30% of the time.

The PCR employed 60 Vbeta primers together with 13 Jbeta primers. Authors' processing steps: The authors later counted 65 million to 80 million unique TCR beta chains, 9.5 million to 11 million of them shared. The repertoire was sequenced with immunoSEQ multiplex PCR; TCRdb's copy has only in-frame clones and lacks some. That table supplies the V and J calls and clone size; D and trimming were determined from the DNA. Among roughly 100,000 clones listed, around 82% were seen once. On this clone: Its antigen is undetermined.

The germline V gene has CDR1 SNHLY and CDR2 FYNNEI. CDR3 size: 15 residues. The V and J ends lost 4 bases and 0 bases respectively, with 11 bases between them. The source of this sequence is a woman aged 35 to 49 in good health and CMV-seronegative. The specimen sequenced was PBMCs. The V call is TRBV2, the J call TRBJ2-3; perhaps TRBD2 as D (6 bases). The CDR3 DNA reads TGTGCCAGCAGTGTTTGGGACTCAAGCACAGATACGCAGTATTTT. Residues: CASSVWDSSTDTQYF.